This T cell receptor (beta chain) was retrieved from a study of blood T cell repertoires in COVID-19. This clone was counted once. Some clones are missing from TCRdb's copy, which holds only in-frame ones; the method was immunoSEQ multiplex PCR. The profile shows about 160,000 clones, approximately 86% of them singletons. The sequenced sample was peripheral blood. This receptor was taken from a woman in her thirties or forties with COVID-19, enrolled during active disease.

The CDR3 loop is CASSPTNLGEQFF. The CDR3 DNA reads as TGTGCCAGCTCACCAACTAATTTAGGTGAGCAGTTCTTC. The chain couples TRBV18 to TRBJ2-1; D is unclear. Germline values: CDR1 KGHSH, CDR2 LQKENI. With 2 bases removed from V and 9 bases from J, the gap between germline ends came to 11 bases. The CDR3 is made up of 13 amino acids.